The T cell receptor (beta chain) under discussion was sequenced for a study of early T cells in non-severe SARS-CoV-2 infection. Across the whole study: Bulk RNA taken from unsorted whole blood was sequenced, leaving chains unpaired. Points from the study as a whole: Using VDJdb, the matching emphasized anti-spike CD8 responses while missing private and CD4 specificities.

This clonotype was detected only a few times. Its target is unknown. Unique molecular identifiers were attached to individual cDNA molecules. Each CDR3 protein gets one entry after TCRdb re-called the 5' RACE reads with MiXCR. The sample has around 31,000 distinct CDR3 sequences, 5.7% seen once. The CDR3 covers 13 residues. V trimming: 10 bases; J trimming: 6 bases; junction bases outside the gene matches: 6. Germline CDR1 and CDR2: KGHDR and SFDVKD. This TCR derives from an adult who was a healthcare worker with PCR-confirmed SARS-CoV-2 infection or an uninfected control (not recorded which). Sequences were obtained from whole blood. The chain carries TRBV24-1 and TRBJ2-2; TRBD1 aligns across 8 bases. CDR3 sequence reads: CATKGQAAGELFF. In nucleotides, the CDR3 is TGTGCCACGAAGGGACAGGCGGCCGGGGAGCTGTTTTTT.